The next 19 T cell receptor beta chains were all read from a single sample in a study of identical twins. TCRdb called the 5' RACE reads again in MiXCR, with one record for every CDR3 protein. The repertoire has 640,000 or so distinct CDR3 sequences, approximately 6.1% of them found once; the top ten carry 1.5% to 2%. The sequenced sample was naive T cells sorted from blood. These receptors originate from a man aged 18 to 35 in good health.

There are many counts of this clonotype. The CDR3 sequence: CASSQEASGYTGELFF. As DNA, the CDR3 is TGCGCCAGCAGCCAAGAGGCTAGCGGATACACCGGGGAGCTGTTTTTT. V usage is TRBV4-1 and J usage is TRBJ2-2; 7 positions match TRBD2. The CDR3 is 16 amino acids. Germline trimming cut 0 bases from V and 3 bases from J; bases unmatched to any gene: 4. Per the germline V gene, CDR1 is MGHRA and CDR2 is YSYEKL.

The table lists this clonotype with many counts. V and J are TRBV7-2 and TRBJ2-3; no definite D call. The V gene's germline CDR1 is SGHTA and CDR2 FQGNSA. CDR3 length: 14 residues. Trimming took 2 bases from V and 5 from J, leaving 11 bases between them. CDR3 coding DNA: TGTGCCAGCAGCTTAACGGGTCTGAGAGATACGCAGTATTTT. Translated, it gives CASSLTGLRDTQYF.

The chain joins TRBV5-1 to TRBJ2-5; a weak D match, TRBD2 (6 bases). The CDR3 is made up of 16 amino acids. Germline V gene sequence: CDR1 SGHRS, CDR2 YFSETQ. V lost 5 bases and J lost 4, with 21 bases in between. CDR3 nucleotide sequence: TGCGCCAGCAGACGAGCTGTCGGGGGAGGAGGAGAGACCCAGTACTTC. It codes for CASRRAVGGGGETQYF.

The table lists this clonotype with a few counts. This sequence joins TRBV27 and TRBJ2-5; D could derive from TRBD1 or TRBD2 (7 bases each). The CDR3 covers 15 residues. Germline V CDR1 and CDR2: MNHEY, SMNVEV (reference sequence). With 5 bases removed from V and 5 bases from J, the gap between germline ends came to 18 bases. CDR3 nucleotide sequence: TGTGCCAGCAGTACCTCAGGGGGGGCGGGGGAGACCCAGTACTTC. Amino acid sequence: CASSTSGGAGETQYF.

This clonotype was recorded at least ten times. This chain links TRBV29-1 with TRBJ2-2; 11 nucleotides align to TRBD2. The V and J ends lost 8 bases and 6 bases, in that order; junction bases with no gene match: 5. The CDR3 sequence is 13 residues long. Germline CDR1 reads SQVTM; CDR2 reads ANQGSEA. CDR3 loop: CSLTGLAAGELFF. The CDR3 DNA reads TGCAGCTTAACGGGACTAGCGGCCGGGGAGCTGTTTTTT.

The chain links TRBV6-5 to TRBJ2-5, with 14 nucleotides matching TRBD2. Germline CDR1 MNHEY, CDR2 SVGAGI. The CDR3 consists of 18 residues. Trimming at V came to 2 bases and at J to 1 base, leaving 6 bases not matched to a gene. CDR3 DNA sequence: TGTGCCAGCAGTTACGGGACTAGCGGGAGTCCCAGCCAAGAGACCCAGTACTTC. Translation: CASSYGTSGSPSQETQYF.

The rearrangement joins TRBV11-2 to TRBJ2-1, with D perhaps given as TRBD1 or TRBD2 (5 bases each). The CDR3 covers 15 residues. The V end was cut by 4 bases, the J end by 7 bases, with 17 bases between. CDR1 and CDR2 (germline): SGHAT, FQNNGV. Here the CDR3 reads CASSSSAGLANEQFF. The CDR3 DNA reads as TGTGCCAGCAGCTCATCGGCAGGGTTAGCGAATGAGCAGTTCTTC. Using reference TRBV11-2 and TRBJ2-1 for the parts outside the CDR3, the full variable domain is EAGVAQSPRYKIIEKRQSVAFWCNPISGHATLYWYQQILGQGPKLLIQFQNNGVVDDSQLPKDRFSAERLKGVDSTLKIQPAKLEDSAVYLCASSSSAGLANEQFFGPGTRLTVL.

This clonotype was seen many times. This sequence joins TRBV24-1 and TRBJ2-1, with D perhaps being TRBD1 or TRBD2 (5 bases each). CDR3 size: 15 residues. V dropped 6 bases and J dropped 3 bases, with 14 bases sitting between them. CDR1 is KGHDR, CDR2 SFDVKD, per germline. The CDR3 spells CATSYGERGYNEQFF. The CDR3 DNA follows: TGTGCCACCAGTTACGGGGAGAGGGGCTACAATGAGCAGTTCTTC.

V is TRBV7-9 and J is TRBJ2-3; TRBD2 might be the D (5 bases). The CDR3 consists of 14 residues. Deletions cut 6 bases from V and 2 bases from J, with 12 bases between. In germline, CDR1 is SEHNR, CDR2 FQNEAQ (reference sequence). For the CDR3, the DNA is TGTGCCAGCAGGGAAGCGGCCGCCACAGATACGCAGTATTTT. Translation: CASREAAATDTQYF.

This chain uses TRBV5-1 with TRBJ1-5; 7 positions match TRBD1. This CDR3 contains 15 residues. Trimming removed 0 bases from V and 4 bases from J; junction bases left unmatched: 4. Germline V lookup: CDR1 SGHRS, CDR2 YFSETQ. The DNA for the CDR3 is TGCGCCAGCAGCTTGGACAGGGGAAAGAATCAGCCCCAGCATTTT. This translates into CASSLDRGKNQPQHF.

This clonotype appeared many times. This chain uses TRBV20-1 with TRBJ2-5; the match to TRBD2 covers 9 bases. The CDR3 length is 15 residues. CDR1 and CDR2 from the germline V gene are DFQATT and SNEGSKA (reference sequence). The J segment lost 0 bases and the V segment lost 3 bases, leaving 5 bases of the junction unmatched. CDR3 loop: CSASGLAGHQETQYF. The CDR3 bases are TGCAGTGCTAGCGGTCTAGCGGGGCACCAAGAGACCCAGTACTTC.

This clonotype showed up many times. CDR3 amino acids: CSVERQGDPEAFF. In DNA, the CDR3 is TGCAGCGTTGAACGACAGGGGGACCCTGAAGCTTTCTTT. The V and J genes are TRBV29-1 and TRBJ1-1; 9 bases are shared with TRBD1. CDR3 length: 13 residues. The germline gives CDR1 SQVTM, CDR2 ANQGSEA. V dropped 2 bases and J dropped 6; count of bases not matched to a gene: 4.

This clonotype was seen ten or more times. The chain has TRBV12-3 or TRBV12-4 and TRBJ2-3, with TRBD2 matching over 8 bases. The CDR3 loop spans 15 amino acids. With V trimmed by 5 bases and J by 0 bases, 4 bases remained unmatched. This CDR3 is CASSTGRGSTDTQYF. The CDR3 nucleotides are TGTGCCAGCAGTACCGGGAGGGGGAGCACAGATACGCAGTATTTT.

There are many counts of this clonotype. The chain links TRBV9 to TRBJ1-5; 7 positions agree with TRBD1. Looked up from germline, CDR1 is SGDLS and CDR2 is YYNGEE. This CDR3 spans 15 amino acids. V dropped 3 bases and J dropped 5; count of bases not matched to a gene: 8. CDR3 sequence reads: CASSGTGAVDQPQHF. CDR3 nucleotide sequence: TGTGCCAGCAGCGGTACAGGGGCGGTGGATCAGCCCCAGCATTTT.

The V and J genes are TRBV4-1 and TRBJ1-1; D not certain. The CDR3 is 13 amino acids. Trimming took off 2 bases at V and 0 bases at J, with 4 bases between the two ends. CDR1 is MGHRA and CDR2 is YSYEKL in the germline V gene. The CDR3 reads CASSQPLNTEAFF. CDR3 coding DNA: TGCGCCAGCAGCCAACCGTTGAACACTGAAGCTTTCTTT.

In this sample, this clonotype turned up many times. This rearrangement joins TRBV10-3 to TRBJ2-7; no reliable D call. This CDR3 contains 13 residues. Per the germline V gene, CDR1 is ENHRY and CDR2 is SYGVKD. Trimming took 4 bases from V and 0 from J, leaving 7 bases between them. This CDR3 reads CAISGPTSYEQYF. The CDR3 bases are TGTGCCATCAGTGGACCAACCTCCTACGAGCAGTACTTC.

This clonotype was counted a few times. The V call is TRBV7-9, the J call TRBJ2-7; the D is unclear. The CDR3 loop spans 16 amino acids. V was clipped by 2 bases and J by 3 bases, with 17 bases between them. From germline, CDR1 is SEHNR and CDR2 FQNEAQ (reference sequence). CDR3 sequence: CASSLFEGRTNYEQYF. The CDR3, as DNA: TGTGCCAGCAGCTTATTCGAAGGCAGGACGAACTACGAGCAGTACTTC.

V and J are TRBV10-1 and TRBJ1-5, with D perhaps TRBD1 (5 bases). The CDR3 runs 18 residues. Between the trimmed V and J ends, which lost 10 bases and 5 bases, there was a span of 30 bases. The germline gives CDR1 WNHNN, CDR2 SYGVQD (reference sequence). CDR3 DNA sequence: TGCGCCAACCTGGGGGGGGTGGCCCGTGGCCGTGGCTATCAGCCCCAGCATTTT. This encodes CANLGGVARGRGYQPQHF.

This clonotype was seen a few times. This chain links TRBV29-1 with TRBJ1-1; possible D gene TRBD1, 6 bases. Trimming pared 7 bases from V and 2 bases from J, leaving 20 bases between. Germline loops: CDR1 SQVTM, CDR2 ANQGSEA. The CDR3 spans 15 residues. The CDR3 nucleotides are TGCAGCGGGTCGGGGGGCGTGAGAGGTAACACTGAAGCTTTCTTT. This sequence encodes CSGSGGVRGNTEAFF.